Presented here are 12 T cell receptor beta chains from one specimen sequenced in a study of blood T cell repertoires in COVID-19 (dated by TCRdb to the early 2020s). Libraries were constructed by the immunoSEQ multiplex PCR assay. TCRdb limited this immuneACCESS table to in-frame rearrangements with V and J called. A share of clones is missing; checked studies link under half to unresolved V genes, and the rest is unexplained. The sample includes about 49,000 clones, with 65% to 90% observed a single time. Around 20% of the sample is in the top ten clones. The specimen was peripheral blood. Receptors originate from a woman of 80 years or more with COVID-19, enrolled during active disease.

The rearrangement joins TRBV6-5 to TRBJ1-1; 11 positions match TRBD1. V was clipped by 4 bases and J by 4 bases; unmatched bases: 2. CDR1 and CDR2 (germline): MNHEY, SVGAGI. The CDR3 loop spans 14 amino acids. CDR3 bases: TGTGCCAGCAGTTCCGGGACAGGGGGCACTGAAGCTTTCTTT. As protein: CASSSGTGGTEAFF.

The J gene is TRBJ2-7, the V gene TRBV28, with 10 bases aligning to TRBD1. The V gene end was trimmed by 5 bases and the J gene end by 4 bases; junction bases not matched to a gene: 8. Per the germline V gene, CDR1 is MDHEN and CDR2 is SYDVKM. The CDR3 runs to 15 residues. The CDR3 DNA is TGTGCCAGCAGTACCCCGGGACAGGGGTTATACGAGCAGTACTTC. Translation gives CASSTPGQGLYEQYF.

This clone turned up a few times. The V call is TRBV19, the J call TRBJ1-2; 7 bases are shared with TRBD1. The CDR3 has 15 residues. V shed 0 bases, J shed 6 bases, and the junction held 7 bases outside the gene matches. Germline-derived CDR1 and CDR2 are LNHDA and SQIVND (reference sequence). CDR3 sequence: CASSIDRRQGNGYTF. Written as DNA, the CDR3 is TGTGCCAGTAGTATAGACCGTCGACAGGGTAATGGCTACACCTTC.

The chain joins TRBV7-2 to TRBJ2-1; 7 nucleotides align to TRBD1. Germline V gene lookup returns CDR1 SGHTA and CDR2 FQGNSA. Trimming took 5 bases from V and 1 from J; bases not matched to a gene: 11. The length of the CDR3 is 17 residues. CDR3 sequence: CASSPESRGLSYNEQFF. The CDR3 nucleotides read TGTGCCAGCAGCCCCGAAAGTAGGGGGCTTTCCTACAATGAGCAGTTCTTC.

CDR3 sequence: CASSRPGGLNTEAFF. The CDR3 nucleotides are TGTGCCAGCTCACGCCCGGGGGGGCTGAACACTGAAGCTTTCTTT. The rearrangement uses TRBV18 and TRBJ1-1; perhaps TRBD1 as D (6 bases). Germline V CDR1 and CDR2: KGHSH, LQKENI. V lost 4 bases, J lost 0 bases, and 12 bases lay in between. The CDR3 runs to 15 residues.

This clone occurred a few times. The chain joins TRBV12-3 or TRBV12-4 to TRBJ2-7; TRBD1 aligns across 7 bases. The CDR3 consists of 12 residues. V lost 6 bases to trimming and J lost 1 base; unmatched junction nucleotides: 0. The CDR3 sequence: CASRGQSYEQYF. CDR3 DNA sequence: TGTGCCAGCAGGGGACAGTCCTACGAGCAGTACTTC.

This rearrangement joins TRBV6-5 to TRBJ1-6; no clear D gene. This CDR3 is built from 15 residues. The V and J ends lost 0 bases and 9 bases respectively, with 12 bases between them. CDR1 MNHEY and CDR2 SVGAGI come from the germline V gene. This chain's CDR3 is CASSYSQEEGSPLHF. The CDR3 nucleotides are TGTGCCAGCAGTTACTCCCAGGAAGAGGGTTCACCCCTCCACTTT.

The table lists this clone with a few counts. The chain is built from TRBV6-2 or TRBV6-3 and TRBJ2-3; maybe TRBD2 (6 bases). CDR3 length: 14 amino acids. Trimming pared 2 bases from V and 10 bases from J, leaving 16 bases between. CDR1 is MNHEY and CDR2 is SVGEGT in the germline V gene. The CDR3 loop is CASSYVQGGWAQYF. The DNA for the CDR3 is TGTGCCAGCAGTTACGTCCAGGGAGGATGGGCGCAGTATTTT.

The V and J genes are TRBV7-3 and TRBJ2-1; 7 bases match TRBD1. The CDR3 is made up of 16 amino acids. V shed 3 bases and J 0 bases; nucleotides not matched to a gene: 5. The germline gives CDR1 SGHTA, CDR2 FQGTGA. The CDR3 spells CASSFSGTVSYNEQFF. The CDR3 nucleotides read TGTGCCAGCAGCTTTTCCGGGACAGTCTCCTACAATGAGCAGTTCTTC.

The rearrangement links TRBV2 to TRBJ1-3; D is undetermined. Germline V gene lookup returns CDR1 SNHLY and CDR2 FYNNEI. Trimming took 3 bases from V and 0 from J, leaving 6 bases between them. The CDR3 has 14 residues. The CDR3 coding sequence is TGTGCCAGCAGTGACAGATCCTCTGGAAACACCATATATTTT. The encoded protein is CASSDRSSGNTIYF.

The V and J genes are TRBV19 and TRBJ2-1; TRBD2 is a possible D gene (6 bases). There are 13 residues in the CDR3. Between the trimmed V and J ends, which lost 5 bases and 9 bases, there was a span of 14 bases. Germline V gene lookup returns CDR1 LNHDA and CDR2 SQIVND (reference sequence). The CDR3 nucleotides are TGTGCCAGTAGTGTCGGGAGTAAGGGTGAGCAGTTCTTC. This sequence encodes CASSVGSKGEQFF.

A few counts support this clone. The V and J genes are TRBV7-3 and TRBJ2-2, with D possibly matching TRBD2 (6 bases). The CDR3 has 16 residues. The V end was cut by 2 bases, the J end by 4 bases, with 14 bases between. Per the germline V gene, CDR1 is SGHTA and CDR2 is FQGTGA. CDR3 coding DNA: TGTGCCAGCAGCTTAGGGCCGGGGGATAGCACCGGGGAGCTGTTTTTT. Amino acids: CASSLGPGDSTGELFF.